Sequencing of this T cell receptor (beta chain) was carried out in a study of cytomegalovirus exposure and HLA in healthy donors (TCRdb year 2017). Concerning the study at large: According to an earlier analysis of 587 of the donors, about 190 million T cells yielded over 100 million unique TCR beta sequences and roughly 280 Gb of sequence data. The genetic ancestry cluster associated with self-reported Caucasian donors included roughly four fifths of the 398 genotyped donors. A later genetic analysis took genome-wide SNP genotypes for about three fifths of the roughly 670 donors and used that subset as a discovery cohort. High-throughput TCR immunosequencing, statistical association of individual TCRs with disease status, and machine learning were combined to predict cytomegalovirus infection status. Rather than drawing on any new phenotypic data, the later analysis identified candidate immune exposures from TCR beta sequences and the way those sequences occurred across donors. An earlier analysis of about 620 of the donors applied high-throughput TCR beta sequencing to assess whether each TCR beta V gene segment acted as functional or pseudogenic. Donor age, sex, ethnicity and CMV serostatus were compiled alongside the repertoire data. All discovery cohort repertoires had been generated using a single sequencing platform. Both class I and class II loci were covered by HLA typing, at four-digit resolution. To study patterns of TCR occurrence, a later analysis re-analyzed previously published TCR beta repertoires from under 750 donors and added high-resolution HLA genotyping. Along with the roughly 670-subject first cohort, a separate validation cohort of some 130 different subjects was used. Among 300 to 450 genotyped donors of the cohort, an average of approximately 250,000 unique TCR beta nucleotide sequences were sequenced per donor, roughly a sixth of them non-productive. The study profiled the T cell repertoires of hundreds of subjects by immunosequencing and related them to cytomegalovirus serostatus. The number of typed donors differed by locus: about 620-640 for A, B, C, DRB1 and DQB1; approximately 540 for DQA1; around 610 for DPA1; and about 470 for DPB1. Four or five DR-DQ haplotypes were handled as single units for association and clustering because linkage in the cohort was strong. An early release covering around 630 HLA-typed donors comprised approximately 290 gigabases of sequencing data and around 86 million unique TCR sequences. The aim of the study was to test whether cataloging public T cell receptors could identify signatures of past pathogen exposure.

To prepare the library, the immunoSEQ multiplex PCR assay was applied. For the multiplex PCR, a mixture combining 60 forward primers for TCR Vbeta segments and 13 reverse primers for TCR Jbeta segments was used. Amplification of the CDR3 region of rearranged TCR beta genes was performed with a multiplex PCR assay on genomic DNA. The Illumina HiSeq System was used to sequence the amplified TCR beta libraries as 87-base-pair reads. Per the source publication's procedure: A later analysis tallied about 77 million unique TCR beta chains across the 666 repertoires, and approximately 11 million of those chains were shared by two or more donors. A nearest-neighbor algorithm error-corrected the raw reads and collapsed the reads into unique sequences, merging closely related sequences to remove PCR and sequencing errors. CDR3 sequences were aligned to IMGT reference sequences to assign V, D and J gene segments. For a sequence to be retained, at least a six-nucleotide match to both a V gene segment and a J gene segment was required. A rearrangement counted as productive if the CDR3 had no stop codons and remained in frame with V and J, and every other rearrangement counted as non-productive. CDR3 was defined according to IMGT convention as the region running from the second conserved V-encoded cysteine to the conserved J-encoded phenylalanine. In an earlier analysis of approximately 500 of the donors, sequences lacking an unambiguous match to a single V gene segment were excluded. An earlier analysis of several hundred of the donors called V segments functional above 56.7% productive rearrangements and segregating when the between-donor standard deviation exceeded 5%. To diagnose cytomegalovirus status from the catalog of TCR beta chain sequences, a statistical classification framework was built. In a later analysis, TCR nucleotide sequences were compared against IMGT/GENE-DB human TR gene sequences so that V and J genes could be assigned. The TCRdist pipeline was used in a later analysis to assign CDR3 sequences and most-parsimonious VDJ recombination scenarios. In a later analysis, each TCR beta chain was defined by its CDR3 amino acid sequence together with its V-gene family, and reads without a unique V-gene family were excluded. A later analysis removed roughly 590 highly shared, low-generation-probability nucleotide sequences to deal with suspected cross-contamination and a sequencing artifact. In a later analysis, a clonal expansion index was calculated for each public chain from normalized within-repertoire ranks of inferred template counts. A later analysis computed generation probabilities with a VDJ recombination model fitted to out-of-frame rearrangements, and checked the results against IGoR. In a later analysis, hypergeometric tests were used to score TCR-TCR, TCR-HLA and TCR-CMV co-occurrence, with a repertoire-size bias correction applied to TCR pairs. To estimate false discovery rates, a later analysis permuted the HLA or CMV assignments 20 times. In a later analysis, co-occurring TCRs were grouped using DBSCAN, with TCRdist sequence similarity added in when clustering inside HLA-allele-positive subsets. Repertoires with fewer than 30,000 or more than 120,000 public chains, plus five repertoires with anomalous nucleotide sharing, were excluded from co-occurrence clustering. In TCRdb, the immuneACCESS table is reduced to in-frame sequences with V and J assigned. These tables do not hold every clone; where another copy was compared, an unresolved V gene accounts for under half, and the others remain unexplained. V, J and clone size reflect that table, while D and trimming were determined from the DNA. The sample table shows fewer than 150,000 clones, and 80% are seen once. Of the sample, approximately 8.8% falls within the top ten clones.

The paper as a whole reports these results and caveats: In a later analysis, TCR association rates were found to vary across HLA loci, with the most associated TCRs seen for DRB1 alleles and the fewest for HLA-C alleles. Correlated functional status among segregating V segments might be attributable to linkage disequilibrium, but an unknown experimental factor could not be ruled out. Most TCR sequences were seen in very few donors, while some public TCRs were found in many individuals. HLA typing was unavailable for some donors at each locus, so association tests used only the typed subset. The only immune exposure information available for the cohort was CMV serostatus. The authors suggested that the approach could potentially be extended to other disease states and immunological phenotypes. The classifier was reported to diagnose cytomegalovirus status with high specificity and sensitivity in both the original cohort and the validation cohort. In a later analysis, several top co-occurrence clusters were reported to appear linked to parvovirus B19, influenza, CMV and Epstein-Barr virus. A group of highly shared sequence variants was considered likely to be a technical artifact of the sequencing pipeline. V-gene and J-gene trimming of TCR beta chains was associated with a missense DCLRE1C variant in a later genetic analysis, and the association was replicated in an independent cohort. In the study, some 180 TCR beta chains were listed as associated with cytomegalovirus. In a later analysis, HLA-associated TCR beta chains showed more clonal expansion and lower generation probabilities than non-associated chains that were equally common. At a false discovery rate of 0.05, a later analysis linked around 15,000 TCR beta sequences to specific HLA alleles. Some IMGT-functional V segments, including TRBV6-2 and TRBV6-3, could not be told apart with the 87-base-pair reads, so those segments were excluded. Because counts were too low, more than 15 rarely observed V segments, including chromosome 9 orphons, were excluded from the earlier analysis of several hundred of the donors. In an earlier analysis of approximately 600 of the donors, most TCR beta V segments were observed in productive rearrangements about 87% or about 30% of the time, broadly matching IMGT annotations. Strong co-occurrence of HLA alleles, especially DR and DQ, made assigning TCR associations to individual alleles difficult. In a later genetic analysis, fewer N-insertions in productive TCRs were reported among donors in an Asian-associated ancestry cluster than the roughly 700-donor mean. The cohort was sequenced for TCR beta chains only, and without alpha or paired-chain data the features that could be detected were limited. A few of the identified cytomegalovirus-associated TCR beta chains were confirmed in vitro to be specific for cytomegalovirus antigens. A further reported finding was that TCR beta sequences accurately predicted the HLA-A and HLA-B alleles for most subjects in the first cohort. In a later analysis, most CMV-associated TCR beta chains were found to appear HLA-restricted, with HLA associations seemingly driven largely by CMV exposure. Sequencing depth was assumed to be roughly uniform across donors in the presence/absence analyses, though that assumption may not hold.

Spanning cysteine to phenylalanine, the CDR3 consists of 15 amino acids. Kept here is only the CDR3 DNA, which spans 45 bases and is read in frame from base 1. V has 3 bases trimmed and J has 0 bases trimmed; junction bases matching no gene number 2. Sequences SGHKS (CDR1) and YYEKEE (CDR2) are obtained from the germline V gene (reference sequence). Concerning this clone: The specificity of this receptor is unknown. Per-base quality was not reported, and no clone a single base away is much larger than it.

The cohort comprised around 700 healthy bone marrow donors. Cohort members were all nominally healthy when sampled, although unrecorded immune exposures were likely present. The donor tested CMV seropositive and was one of the 289 seropositive cohort members. Every donor gave a peripheral blood sample, and the peripheral blood mononuclear cells from that sample were used for TCR beta sequencing. The Qiagen DNeasy Blood Extraction Kit was used to extract genomic DNA from the blood cell samples. This chain is built from TRBV5-5 and TRBJ1-2, with TRBD1 matching 10 junction bases. The sequence was collected from a female donor in good health and CMV-seropositive. Material for sequencing was PBMCs. CDR3 loop: CASSSGQGANYGYTF. The nucleotide sequence reads as follows: TGTGCCAGCAGCTCTGGACAGGGGGCTAACTATGGCTACACCTTC.